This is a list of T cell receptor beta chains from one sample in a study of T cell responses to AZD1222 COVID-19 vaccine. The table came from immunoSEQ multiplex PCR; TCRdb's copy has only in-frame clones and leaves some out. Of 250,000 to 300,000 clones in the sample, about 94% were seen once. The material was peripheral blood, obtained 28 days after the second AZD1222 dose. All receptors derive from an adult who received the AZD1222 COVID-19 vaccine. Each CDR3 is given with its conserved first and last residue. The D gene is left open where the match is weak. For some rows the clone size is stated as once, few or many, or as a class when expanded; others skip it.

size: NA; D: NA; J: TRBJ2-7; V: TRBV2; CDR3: CASKVPGPSYEQYF; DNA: TGTGCCAGCAAGGTTCCGGGGCCCTCCTACGAGCAGTACTTC
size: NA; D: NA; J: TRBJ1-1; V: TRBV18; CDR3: CASSPGLNTEAFF; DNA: TGTGCCAGCTCACCGGGATTAAACACTGAAGCTTTCTTT
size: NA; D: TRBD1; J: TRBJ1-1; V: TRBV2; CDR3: CASRKLTGGDTEAFF; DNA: TGTGCCAGCAGGAAACTGACAGGGGGCGACACTGAAGCTTTCTTT
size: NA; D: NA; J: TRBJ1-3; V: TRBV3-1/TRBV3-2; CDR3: CASSHGAPARRGNTIYF; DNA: TGTGCCAGCAGCCACGGAGCCCCAGCCAGGCGTGGAAACACCATATATTTT
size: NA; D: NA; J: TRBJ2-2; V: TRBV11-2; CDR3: CASSSTGNTGELFF; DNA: TGTGCCAGCAGTTCCACGGGAAACACCGGGGAGCTGTTTTTT
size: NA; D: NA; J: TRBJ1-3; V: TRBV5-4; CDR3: CASSSDSLSSGNTIYF; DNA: TGTGCCAGCAGCTCCGACAGCCTGAGCTCTGGAAACACCATATATTTT
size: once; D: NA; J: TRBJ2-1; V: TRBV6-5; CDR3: CASSPAGNYYNEQFF; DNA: TGTGCCAGCAGTCCCGCCGGGAATTACTACAATGAGCAGTTCTTC
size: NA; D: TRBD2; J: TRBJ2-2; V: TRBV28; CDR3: CASSGGENTGELFF; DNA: TGTGCCAGCAGCGGGGGGGAGAACACCGGGGAGCTGTTTTTT
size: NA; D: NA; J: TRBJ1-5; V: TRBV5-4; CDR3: CASSPGSNQPQHF; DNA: TGTGCCAGCAGCCCGGGGAGCAATCAGCCCCAGCATTTT
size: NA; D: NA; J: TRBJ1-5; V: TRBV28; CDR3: CASSSGGWENQPQHF; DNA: TGTGCCAGCAGTAGCGGGGGTTGGGAAAATCAGCCCCAGCATTTT
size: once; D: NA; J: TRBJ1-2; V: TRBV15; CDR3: CATSPRDNGNYGYTF; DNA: TGTGCCACCAGCCCCCGCGACAACGGTAACTATGGCTACACCTTC
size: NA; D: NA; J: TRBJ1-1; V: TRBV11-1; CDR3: CASSLGFRNTEAFF; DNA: TGTGCCAGCAGCCTGGGGTTTAGAAACACTGAAGCTTTCTTT
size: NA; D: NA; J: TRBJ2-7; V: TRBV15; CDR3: CATSRAGSSSYEQYF; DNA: TGTGCCACCAGCAGAGCCGGGAGCAGCTCCTACGAGCAGTACTTC
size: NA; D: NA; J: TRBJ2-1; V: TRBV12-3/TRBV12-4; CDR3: CASSIPAYNEQFF; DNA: TGTGCCAGCAGCATCCCGGCCTACAATGAGCAGTTCTTC
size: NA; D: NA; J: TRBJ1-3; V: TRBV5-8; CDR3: CASSLAGLSGNTIYF; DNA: TGTGCCAGCAGCTTGGCGGGACTGTCTGGAAACACCATATATTTT
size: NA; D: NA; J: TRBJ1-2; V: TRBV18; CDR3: CASSPPGGGGILAF; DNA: TGTGCCAGCTCACCCCCCGGGGGGGGCGGAATCCTCGCCTTC
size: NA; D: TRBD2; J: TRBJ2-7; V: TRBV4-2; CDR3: CASSQEVAGNYEQYF; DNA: TGTGCCAGCAGCCAAGAAGTAGCGGGTAACTACGAGCAGTACTTC
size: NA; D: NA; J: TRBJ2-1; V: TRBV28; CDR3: CASSFRLGDEQFF; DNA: TGTGCCAGCAGTTTTCGCTTGGGCGATGAGCAGTTCTTC
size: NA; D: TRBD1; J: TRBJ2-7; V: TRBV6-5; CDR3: CASRSDRVGSYEQYF; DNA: TGTGCCAGCAGATCCGACAGGGTGGGGAGCTACGAGCAGTACTTC
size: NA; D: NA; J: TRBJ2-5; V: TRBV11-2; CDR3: CASSKQETQYF; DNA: TGTGCCAGCAGCAAACAAGAGACCCAGTACTTC
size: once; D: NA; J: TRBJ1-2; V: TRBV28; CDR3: CASSSGTLITYGYTF; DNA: TGTGCCAGCAGTTCAGGAACCCTAATTACCTATGGCTACACCTTC
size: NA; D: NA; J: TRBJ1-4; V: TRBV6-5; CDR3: CASRPGTRGEKLFF; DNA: TGTGCCAGCAGACCCGGGACCCGAGGCGAAAAACTGTTTTTT
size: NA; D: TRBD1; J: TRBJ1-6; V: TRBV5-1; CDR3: CASSLGGQTSSPLHF; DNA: TGCGCCAGCAGCTTGGGGGGACAGACTTCTTCACCCCTCCACTTT
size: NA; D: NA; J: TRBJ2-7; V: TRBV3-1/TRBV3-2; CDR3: CASSLYTMTGYEQYF; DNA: TGTGCCAGCAGCCTTTATACGATGACGGGATACGAGCAGTACTTC
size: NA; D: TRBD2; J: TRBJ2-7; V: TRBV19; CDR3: CASSAGEGGYEQYF; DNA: TGTGCCAGTAGCGCCGGGGAGGGCGGCTACGAGCAGTACTTC
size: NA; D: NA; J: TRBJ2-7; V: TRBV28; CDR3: CASSSPMDGPYEQYF; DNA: TGTGCCAGCAGTTCCCCAATGGACGGACCCTACGAGCAGTACTTC
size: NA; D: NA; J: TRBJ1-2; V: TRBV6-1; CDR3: CASSEGDYGYTF; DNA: TGTGCCAGCAGTGAGGGCGACTATGGCTACACCTTC
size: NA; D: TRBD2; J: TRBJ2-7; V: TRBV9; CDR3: CASSVAASGSYEQYF; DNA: TGTGCCAGCAGCGTAGCTGCTAGCGGGAGCTACGAGCAGTACTTC
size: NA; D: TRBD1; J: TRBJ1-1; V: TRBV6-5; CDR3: CASSRDRGSEAFF; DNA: TGTGCCAGCAGCCGGGACAGGGGGTCTGAAGCTTTCTTT
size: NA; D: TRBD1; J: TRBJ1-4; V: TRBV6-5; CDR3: CASGSTGLDEKLFF; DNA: TGTGCCAGCGGATCGACAGGGTTGGATGAAAAACTGTTTTTT
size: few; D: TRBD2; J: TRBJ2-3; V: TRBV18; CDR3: CASSSRLAGDRGTQYF; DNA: TGTGCCAGCTCTTCTAGACTAGCGGGGGACCGAGGTACGCAGTATTTT
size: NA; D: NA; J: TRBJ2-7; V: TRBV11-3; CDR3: CASSLDAGPYEQYF; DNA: TGTGCCAGCAGCTTAGACGCCGGACCCTACGAGCAGTACTTC
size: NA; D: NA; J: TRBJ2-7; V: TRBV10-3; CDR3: CAISVDAYEQYF; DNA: TGTGCCATCAGTGTCGATGCCTACGAGCAGTACTTC
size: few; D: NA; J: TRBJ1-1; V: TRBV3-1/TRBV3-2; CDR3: CASSPGPRTEAFF; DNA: TGTGCCAGCAGCCCGGGGCCTAGGACTGAAGCTTTCTTT
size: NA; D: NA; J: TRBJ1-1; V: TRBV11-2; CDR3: CASSLDRRAGDTEAFF; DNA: TGTGCCAGCAGCTTAGATCGGCGGGCGGGAGACACTGAAGCTTTCTTT
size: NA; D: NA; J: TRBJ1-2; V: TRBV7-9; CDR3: CASREGAALRDYGYTF; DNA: TGTGCCAGCAGGGAAGGGGCAGCACTTCGGGACTATGGCTACACCTTC
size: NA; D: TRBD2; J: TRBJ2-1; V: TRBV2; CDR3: CASSGSGGESEQFF; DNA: TGTGCCAGCAGTGGGAGCGGGGGGGAAAGTGAGCAGTTCTTC
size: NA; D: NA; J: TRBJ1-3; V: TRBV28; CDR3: CASSTGPGALDF; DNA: TGTGCCAGCAGTACCGGGCCGGGGGCGTTAGATTTT
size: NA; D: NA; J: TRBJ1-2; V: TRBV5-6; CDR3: CASTSQGYGYTF; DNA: TGTGCCAGCACCTCACAGGGTTATGGCTACACCTTC
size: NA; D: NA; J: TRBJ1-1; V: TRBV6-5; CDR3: CASSYSAGNTEAFF; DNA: TGTGCCAGCAGTTACTCAGCAGGGAACACTGAAGCTTTCTTT
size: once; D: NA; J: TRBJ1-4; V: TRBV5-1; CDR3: CASSLETGINEKLFF; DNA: TGCGCCAGCAGCTTGGAGACAGGAATTAATGAAAAACTGTTTTTT
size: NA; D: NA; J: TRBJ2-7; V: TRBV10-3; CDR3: CAISKTNPGSEQYF; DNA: TGTGCCATCAGCAAAACAAATCCAGGGAGCGAGCAGTACTTC
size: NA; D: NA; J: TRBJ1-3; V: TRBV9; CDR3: CASSATAGGSSGNTIYF; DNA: TGTGCCAGCAGCGCCACGGCGGGGGGATCCTCTGGAAACACCATATATTTT
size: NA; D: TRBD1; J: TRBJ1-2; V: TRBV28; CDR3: CASRPTGDYGYTF; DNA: TGTGCCAGCAGACCTACAGGGGACTATGGCTACACCTTC
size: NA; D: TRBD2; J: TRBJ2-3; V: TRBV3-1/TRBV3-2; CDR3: CASRGGGGRGADTQYF; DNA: TGTGCCAGCAGGGGTGGCGGGGGGCGCGGCGCAGATACGCAGTATTTT
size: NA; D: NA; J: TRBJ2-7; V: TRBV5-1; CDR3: CASSLGGAGTEEQYF; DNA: TGCGCCAGCAGCTTGGGCGGGGCAGGTACAGAGGAGCAGTACTTC
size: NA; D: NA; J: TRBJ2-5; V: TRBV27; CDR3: CASSLSPTTSYLGETQYF; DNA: TGTGCCAGCAGTTTATCCCCGACTACATCCTACTTGGGAGAGACCCAGTACTTC
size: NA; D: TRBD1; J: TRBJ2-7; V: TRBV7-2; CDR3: CASSLLRFRDRETYEQYF; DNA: TGTGCCAGCAGCTTACTTCGATTCCGGGACAGGGAAACCTACGAGCAGTACTTC
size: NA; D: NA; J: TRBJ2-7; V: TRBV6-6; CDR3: CASGRLGSYEQYF; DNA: TGTGCCAGCGGCCGATTGGGGTCCTACGAGCAGTACTTC
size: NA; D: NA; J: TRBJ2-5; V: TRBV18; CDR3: CASSPQWDPSQTQYF; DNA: TGTGCCAGCTCACCACAGTGGGACCCCAGCCAGACCCAGTACTTC
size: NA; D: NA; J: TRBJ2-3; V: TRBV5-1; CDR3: CASSLSRDTQYF; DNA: TGCGCCAGCAGCTTGAGCAGAGATACGCAGTATTTT
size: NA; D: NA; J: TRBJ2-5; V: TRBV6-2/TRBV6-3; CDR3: CASSYGGYGETQYF; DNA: TGTGCCAGCAGTTACGGCGGATATGGGGAGACCCAGTACTTC